These 23 T cell receptor beta chains originate from one sample sequenced in a study of glioma-infiltrating T cells. Amplification of TCR alpha and beta CDR3 regions from RNA used iRepertoire nested multiplex PCR. MiXCR was run by TCRdb on the multiplex PCR reads, yielding one entry per CDR3 protein. The sample lists around 350,000 distinct CDR3 sequences, roughly two fifths occurring once. The material sequenced was glioma tissue, nonneoplastic brain tissue, or PBMCs (not recorded which). These receptors all come from a human donor with low-grade glioma or glioblastoma, undergoing nonglioma brain surgery, or in good health (not recorded which).

Comment on this clonotype: This clone may be a read error of a much larger clone one base away. The chain employs TRBV6-1 and TRBJ2-1, with 11 bases fitting TRBD2. CDR3 length: 17 residues. Germline V gene data show CDR1 as MNHNS and CDR2 as SASEGT. The CDR3 sequence: CASTARLAGHAYNKQFF. CDR3 nucleotides: TGTGCCAGCACCGCACGACTAGCGGGACATGCCTACAATAAGCAGTTCTTC.

This clonotype has a handful of counts. The chain couples TRBV4-3 to TRBJ1-1, with TRBD1 as a possible D gene (5 bases). Germline loops: CDR1 LGHNA, CDR2 YSLEER. V was cut by 1 base and J by 0 bases, with 12 bases left in between. The CDR3 loop spans 16 amino acids. CDR3 residues: CASSQGGGGVNTEAFF. CDR3 nucleotide sequence: TGCGCCAGCAGCCAAGGCGGGGGAGGGGTGAACACTGAAGCTTTCTTT.

This clonotype has ten or more counts. The chain has TRBV20-1 and TRBJ1-5; D gene unclear. The germline CDR1 and CDR2 sequences are DFQATT and SNEGSKA (reference sequence). This CDR3 contains 14 residues. V was trimmed by 3 bases and J by 0 bases, leaving 9 bases between them. The CDR3 here is CSASRALSNQPQHF. CDR3 in DNA: TGCAGTGCTAGTCGTGCCCTTAGCAATCAGCCCCAGCATTTT.

As regards this clonotype: The junction departs from the called germline gene at one end, perhaps through a read error. The chain employs TRBV4-2 and TRBJ2-7; TRBD2 matches 7 bases. Germline values: CDR1 LGHNA, CDR2 YNFKEQ. The CDR3 contains 16 residues. This CDR3 reads CASSQVEASGAYGQYF. CDR3 bases: TGTGCCAGCAGCCAAGTAGAGGCTAGCGGAGCCTACGGGCAGTACTTC.

V and J are TRBV19 and TRBJ2-7, with unresolved D. This CDR3 has 15 residues. V lost 5 bases, J lost 3 bases, and 17 bases lay in between. Germline V gives CDR1 LNHDA, CDR2 SQIVND (reference sequence). Written as DNA, the CDR3 is TGTGCCAGTAGTTCTCGTACTGGCTGGGACTACGAGCAGTACTTC. Translated, it gives CASSSRTGWDYEQYF.

The chain recombines TRBV11-2 with TRBJ2-5; D is unclear. Germline V lookup: CDR1 SGHAT, CDR2 FQNNGV. V was clipped by 0 bases and J by 4 bases, with 15 bases between them. The CDR3 runs 16 residues. CDR3 in DNA: TGTGCCAGCAGCTTAGAAATGTGGGCTGGACGAGAGACCCAGTACTTC. Translated: CASSLEMWAGRETQYF.

The chain employs TRBV4-1 and TRBJ1-1; TRBD1 might be the D (6 bases). V lost 2 bases and J 3 bases, leaving 7 bases between the germline ends. CDR1 MGHRA and CDR2 YSYEKL come from the germline V gene. There are 13 residues in the CDR3. Here the CDR3 reads CASSQWTDTEAFF. In DNA form, the CDR3 reads TGCGCCAGCAGCCAATGGACAGACACTGAAGCTTTCTTT.

The V call is TRBV27, the J call TRBJ2-6; D unclear. Germline values: CDR1 MNHEY, CDR2 SMNVEV (reference sequence). Trimming removed 3 bases at V and 5 bases at J, with 11 bases between. There are 15 residues in the CDR3. As DNA, the CDR3 is TGTGCCAGCAGTTTGTCCTCATCTTGGGCCAACGTCCTGACTTTC. Its protein is CASSLSSSWANVLTF.

J is TRBJ1-5 and V is TRBV20-1; a weak D match, TRBD1 (6 bases). There are 16 residues in the CDR3. The V end was cut by 1 base, the J end by 1 base, with 14 bases between. The germline V gene encodes CDR1 DFQATT and CDR2 SNEGSKA (reference sequence). The CDR3 DNA is TGCAGTGCTAGAGGTCAACGGGGGCTAAGCAATCAGCCCCAGCATTTT. It specifies CSARGQRGLSNQPQHF.

The chain employs TRBV3-1 and TRBJ2-2, with D unresolved. The CDR3 runs to 13 residues. Germline V lookup: CDR1 LGHDT, CDR2 YNNKEL (reference sequence). Trimming removed 5 bases at V and 4 bases at J, with 8 bases between. The CDR3 here is CASSNSFTGELFF. The CDR3 DNA sequence: TGTGCCAGCAGCAACAGCTTCACCGGGGAGCTGTTTTTT.

This clonotype was seen many times. The V call is TRBV20-1, the J call TRBJ2-3, with 7 nucleotides matching TRBD2. CDR3 length equals 16 residues. The germline gives CDR1 DFQATT, CDR2 SNEGSKA (reference sequence). With 0 bases clipped from V and 3 bases from J, the junction kept 9 bases outside the gene matches. In nucleotides, the CDR3 is TGCAGTGCTAGAGATCGCGTGCGGGAGCTGACAGATACGCAGTATTTT. This sequence encodes CSARDRVRELTDTQYF.

Worth noting for this clonotype: One end of the junction varies from germline; a read error may be responsible. This sequence joins TRBV6-2 or TRBV6-3 and TRBJ2-3, with 8 nucleotides matching TRBD1. The J call may be in error: the DNA end matches TRBJ2-5 better. Germline V gene data show CDR1 as MNHEY and CDR2 as SVGEGT. This CDR3 comprises 15 residues. CDR3 nucleotides: TGTGCCAGCAGTTCCCCCCGGACAGGGTCCGAGAGCCAGTACTTC. Translating it yields CASSSPRTGSESQYF.

This clonotype was detected a few times. The chain recombines TRBV4-1 with TRBJ1-1, with D perhaps matching TRBD1 (6 bases). Germline V gene sequence: CDR1 MGHRA, CDR2 YSYEKL. V was shortened by 7 bases and J by 10 bases, with 16 bases between the two germline ends. CDR3 length equals 12 residues. Written as DNA, the CDR3 is TGCGCCAGCACCCTCCACGGGGGGCGAGCTTTCTTT. Protein sequence: CASTLHGGRAFF.

This clonotype was picked up many times. This chain links TRBV6-1 with TRBJ2-7; 7 nucleotides line up with TRBD2. Per germline, CDR1 MNHNS and CDR2 SASEGT. The CDR3 extends over 15 amino acids. Trimming cost V 5 bases and J 2 bases; bases outside gene matches: 9. CDR3: CASSQIERGAYEQYF. The CDR3 nucleotides read TGTGCCAGCAGTCAAATAGAACGGGGGGCCTACGAGCAGTACTTC.

About this clonotype: Being one base from a much bigger clone, this may be a read error. The chain carries TRBV6-2 or TRBV6-3 and TRBJ2-5; 8 nucleotides line up with TRBD2. The CDR3 spans 14 residues. CDR1 is MNHEY, CDR2 SVGEGT, per germline. CDR3 nucleotides: TGTGCCAGCAGTTACATAGCGGGAAGAGAGAGCCAGTACTTC. It encodes CASSYIAGRESQYF.

The chain couples TRBV11-2 to TRBJ1-1; maybe TRBD1 (6 bases). V was shortened by 4 bases and J by 11 bases, with 17 bases between the two germline ends. CDR1 is SGHAT, CDR2 FQNNGV, per germline. The CDR3 length is 13 residues. The CDR3 spells CASSSNRVPRAFF. CDR3 coding DNA: TGTGCCAGCAGCTCCAACAGGGTCCCTCGGGCTTTCTTT. The variable domain in full, completed from reference TRBV11-2 and TRBJ1-1, reads EAGVAQSPRYKIIEKRQSVAFWCNPISGHATLYWYQQILGQGPKLLIQFQNNGVVDDSQLPKDRFSAERLKGVDSTLKIQPAKLEDSAVYLCASSSNRVPRAFFGQGTRLTVV.

In its sample, this clonotype was seen many times. The gene calls are TRBV20-1 and TRBJ1-2, with D possibly being TRBD1 (5 bases). The germline V gene encodes CDR1 DFQATT and CDR2 SNEGSKA (reference sequence). The CDR3 has 17 residues. Trimming shortened V by 3 bases and J by 1 base, and 21 bases separated the two germline ends. CDR3 in DNA: TGCAGTGCTAGCCCCACCGGGGGACTGGCGATTAACTATGGCTACACCTTC. As protein: CSASPTGGLAINYGYTF.

This clonotype was seen at least ten times. An end of the junction differs from the germline gene, which may be a read error. The chain is built from TRBV20-1 and TRBJ1-1, with a weak D call TRBD1 (5 bases). Per germline, CDR1 DFQATT and CDR2 SNEGSKA (reference sequence). This CDR3 region has 15 residues. The DNA of the CDR3 is TGCAGTGCTGGAGGGAGGGGCTCCGGGAACACCGAAGCTTTCTTT. This encodes CSAGGRGSGNTEAFF.

V gene TRBV6-2 or TRBV6-3 combines with J gene TRBJ2-2; a weak D match, TRBD2 (6 bases). Trimming shortened V by 0 bases and J by 7 bases, and 15 bases separated the two germline ends. Germline CDR1 MNHEY, CDR2 SVGEGT. The CDR3 is 16 amino acids. This CDR3 reads CASSYSGRESIGELFF. In DNA form, the CDR3 reads TGTGCCAGCAGTTACTCAGGGCGGGAATCTATCGGGGAGCTGTTTTTT.

About this clonotype itself: A single base separates this from a much larger clone, so it may be a read error. The V and J genes are TRBV27 and TRBJ1-2, with 8 bases fitting TRBD1. Germline V CDR1 and CDR2: MNHEY, SMNVEV (reference sequence). The CDR3 has 14 residues. The DNA of the CDR3 is TGTGCCGGCAGTTGGGACAGGTCTGGCGGTGGCTACACCTTC. Translation gives CAGSWDRSGGGYTF.

The rearrangement joins TRBV10-3 to TRBJ2-5, with D tentatively TRBD1 or TRBD2 (5 bases each). This CDR3 contains 13 residues. Germline CDR1 ENHRY, CDR2 SYGVKD. V lost 7 bases and J lost 7, with 16 bases in between. The CDR3 loop reads CAINTGRDVTQYF. Here the CDR3 DNA reads TGTGCCATCAATACTGGAAGGGACGTGACCCAGTACTTC.

The chain combines TRBV19 with TRBJ1-5; 7 bases match TRBD1. The CDR3 extends over 15 amino acids. The V gene end was trimmed by 9 bases and the J gene end by 0 bases; junction bases not matched to a gene: 8. The V gene's germline CDR1 is LNHDA and CDR2 SQIVND (reference sequence). The CDR3 coding sequence is TGTGCCAGCGACAGGGAGGTCTATAGCAATCAGCCCCAGCATTTT. Encoded protein: CASDREVYSNQPQHF.

The sample holds one count of this clonotype. A read error may be the cause here, since a much bigger clone is one base away. The CDR3 ends on some other residue instead of the conserved phenylalanine or tryptophan, so this is likely a read error. Because the CDR3's place on the DNA is in doubt, the DNA is left out and the CDR3 is given as listed by TCRdb. V gene TRBV20-1 combines with J gene TRBJ1-2. The germline V gene encodes CDR1 DFQATT and CDR2 SNEGSKA (reference sequence). The CDR3 has 11 amino acids, counting both end residues. The CDR3 sequence: CSARTALLELL.